Listed below are T cell receptor beta chains from one sample, sequenced in a study of T cells in Graves' hyperthyroidism and ophthalmopathy. TCRdb passed the multiplex PCR reads through MiXCR, listing each CDR3 protein once. The sample has 600,000 to 650,000 distinct CDR3 sequences, around 21% seen once. The source material was blood. The receptors here all came from a young man with Graves' ophthalmopathy. CDR3s include the opening cysteine and the closing phenylalanine or tryptophan. D genes are given only for firm matches. The size entry gives how often the clone was seen (once, few, many) or a class if it is expanded.

>-|TRBJ2-1|TRBV10-3|few
TGTGCCACCTCCTCTATAAGGTACAATGAGCAGTTCTTC
CATSSIRYNEQFF
>TRBD2|TRBJ2-3|TRBV27|many
TGTGCCAGCAGTTTTCGGGAGGGAGATACGCAGTATTTT
CASSFREGDTQYF
>TRBD1|TRBJ1-4|TRBV3-1|few
TGTGCCAGCAGCCAACAGGACAGGAGGAATGAAAAACTGTTTTTT
CASSQQDRRNEKLFF
>-|TRBJ2-7|TRBV13|few
TGTGCCAGCAGCGCCTCACCCCTTCTCTCCTACGAGCAGTACTTC
CASSASPLLSYEQYF
>-|TRBJ2-5|TRBV3-1|many
TGTGCCAGCAGCCAAGTTGATTCGGAGACCCAGTACTTC
CASSQVDSETQYF
>TRBD2|TRBJ2-7|TRBV20-1|many
TGCAGTGCTAGAGGGGGAGGGAATAGCTTACACGAGCAGTACTTC
CSARGGGNSLHEQYF
>-|TRBJ2-1|TRBV30|few
TGTGCCTGGAGTGTACTCTTTTACAATGAGCAGTTCTTC
CAWSVLFYNEQFF
>TRBD1|TRBJ1-2|TRBV27|many
TGTGCCAGCAGTGGCCGGGACAGGGGGCGAGACTATGGCTACACCTTC
CASSGRDRGRDYGYTF
>TRBD1|TRBJ2-7|TRBV11-2|many
TGTGCCAGCAGCTACCGGGACAGCTTCTACGAGCAGTACTTC
CASSYRDSFYEQYF
>-|TRBJ2-1|TRBV5-4|few
TGTGCCAGCAGACCAACAGTGGAGAATTACAATGAGCAGTTCTTC
CASRPTVENYNEQFF